The 25 T cell receptor beta chains below were found in one sample sequenced in a study of T-cell reconstitution after alpha-beta-depleted transplantation in children. TCRbeta library preparation incorporated unique molecular identifiers. TCRdb passed the PCR reads through MiXCR, listing each CDR3 protein once. The table lists a few hundred thousand distinct CDR3 sequences, more than 20% of them singletons. The sample here was PBMCs, taken before TCRalphabeta/CD19-depleted stem cell transplant. Receptor source: a boy under three years old with Wiskott-Aldrich syndrome, due to receive a stem cell transplant.

The gene calls are TRBV30 and TRBJ2-5; 7 nucleotides match TRBD1. J was trimmed by 5 bases and V by 4 bases; bases with no gene match: 4. The CDR3 is 12 amino acids. In germline, CDR1 is GTSNPN, CDR2 SVGIG (reference sequence). DNA of the CDR3: TGTGCCTGGAACAGGGGCAAGGAGACCCAGTACTTC. It is translated as CAWNRGKETQYF.

This clonotype was seen a handful of times. This chain links TRBV12-3 or TRBV12-4 with TRBJ1-5, with D uncertain. Trimming removed 3 bases at V and 4 bases at J, with 10 bases between. This CDR3 contains 14 residues. CDR3 region: CASSFGQLNQPQHF. CDR3 sequence (DNA): TGTGCCAGCAGTTTTGGGCAGCTAAATCAGCCCCAGCATTTT.

This chain uses TRBV5-1 with TRBJ2-5; a possible D gene is TRBD1 (5 bases). Germline V gives CDR1 SGHRS, CDR2 YFSETQ. Between the trimmed V and J ends, which lost 2 bases and 1 base, there was a span of 9 bases. The CDR3 contains 14 residues. The CDR3 DNA reads as TGCGCCAGCAGCTTTTCAGGGATCCAAGAGACCCAGTACTTC. Its translation: CASSFSGIQETQYF.

This clonotype was counted only a few times. The chain has TRBV3-1 and TRBJ1-4; 8 nucleotides line up with TRBD1. CDR3 length: 15 residues. Looked up from germline, CDR1 is LGHDT and CDR2 is YNNKEL (reference sequence). J gave up 10 bases and V 1 base, and 8 bases lay outside the gene matches. In DNA, the CDR3 is TGTGCCAGCAGCCAAGGTTTTACAGGGGGACGAAAACTGTTTTTT. It is translated as CASSQGFTGGRKLFF. The variable domain in full, completed from reference TRBV3-1 and TRBJ1-4, reads DTAVSQTPKYLVTQMGNDKSIKCEQNLGHDTMYWYKQDSKKFLKIMFSYNNKELIINETVPNRFSPKSPDKAHLNLHINSLELGDSAVYFCASSQGFTGGRKLFFGSGTQLSVL.

This clonotype was counted only a few times. The chain joins TRBV4-1 to TRBJ1-1; 11 bases map to TRBD1. The CDR3 totals 16 residues. CDR1 is MGHRA, CDR2 YSYEKL, per germline. Trimming removed 6 bases from V and 1 base from J; junction bases left unmatched: 7. The CDR3 here is CASRSSGTGGNTEAFF. The CDR3 nucleotides read TGCGCCAGCAGGTCTTCCGGGACAGGGGGGAACACTGAAGCTTTCTTT.

This sequence joins TRBV29-1 and TRBJ2-7; weak D call: TRBD2 (5 bases). The CDR3 sequence is 12 residues long. Between the trimmed V and J ends, which lost 7 bases and 0 bases, there was a span of 10 bases. Germline V lookup: CDR1 SQVTM, CDR2 ANQGSEA. The CDR3 DNA is TGCAGCGGGAGGACGTTCTCCTACGAGCAGTACTTC. It is translated as CSGRTFSYEQYF.

Only a few counts were recorded for this clonotype. The chain combines TRBV10-3 with TRBJ2-2, with no clear D. The CDR3 has 14 amino acids. Germline V gene lookup returns CDR1 ENHRY and CDR2 SYGVKD. Trimming shortened V by 6 bases and J by 3 bases, and 11 bases separated the two germline ends. The CDR3 region is CAIRMTRDTGELFF. The CDR3 DNA reads as TGTGCCATCAGGATGACCCGAGACACCGGGGAGCTGTTTTTT.

The CDR3 is CASSITAGASYEQYF. The CDR3 bases are TGTGCCAGCAGTATCACAGCGGGGGCGTCCTACGAGCAGTACTTC. The rearrangement uses TRBV27 and TRBJ2-7, with TRBD2 identical over 8 bases. This CDR3 has 15 residues. V was clipped by 5 bases and J by 1 base; unmatched bases: 7. Looked up from germline, CDR1 is MNHEY and CDR2 is SMNVEV (reference sequence).

This clonotype was recorded a few times. This chain connects TRBV20-1 to TRBJ2-1; 7 nucleotides line up with TRBD2. V was pared by 0 bases and J by 4 bases, with 6 bases of the junction left unmatched. This CDR3 region has 15 residues. The germline CDR1 and CDR2 sequences are DFQATT and SNEGSKA (reference sequence). CDR3 region: CSARDPSGGYNEQFF. The CDR3, as DNA: TGCAGTGCTAGAGATCCGTCGGGAGGATACAATGAGCAGTTCTTC.

V is TRBV6-5 and J is TRBJ2-3; D ambiguous. V was pared by 2 bases and J by 1 base, with 7 bases between. Germline lookup yields CDR1 MNHEY and CDR2 SVGAGI. CDR3 size: 14 residues. CDR3 residues: CASSYDGGTDTQYF. In DNA, the CDR3 is TGTGCCAGCAGTTACGATGGCGGCACAGATACGCAGTATTTT.

This clonotype occurred a few times. V and J are TRBV5-1 and TRBJ1-1; D gene unclear. The length of the CDR3 is 13 residues. V dropped 4 bases and J dropped 4 bases, with 11 bases sitting between them. The V gene's germline CDR1 is SGHRS and CDR2 YFSETQ. As DNA, the CDR3 is TGCGCCAGCAGCGCGGACGGGTTCACTGAAGCTTTCTTT. This translates into CASSADGFTEAFF.

V usage is TRBV5-1 and J usage is TRBJ2-5; D remains unclear. Trimming left V 3 bases short and J 5 bases short, with 14 bases between. The CDR3 contains 14 residues. In germline, CDR1 is SGHRS, CDR2 YFSETQ. CDR3 in DNA: TGCGCCAGCAGCTCTCCGTCGTCGGAGGAGACCCAGTACTTC. Translation gives CASSSPSSEETQYF.

V gene TRBV29-1 combines with J gene TRBJ2-1; maybe TRBD1 (5 bases). From germline, CDR1 is SQVTM and CDR2 ANQGSEA. The CDR3 contains 16 residues. The V end lost 2 bases, the J end lost 4 bases, and 18 bases lay between the germline ends. DNA of the CDR3: TGCAGCGTTGAACAAATACAGGCAGCCACGTACAATGAGCAGTTCTTC. It yields the protein CSVEQIQAATYNEQFF.

This sequence joins TRBV18 and TRBJ2-6, with TRBD1 matching over 7 bases. This CDR3 spans 18 amino acids. Germline V gene lookup returns CDR1 KGHSH and CDR2 LQKENI. The junction had 8 bases not matched to a gene; V was cut back by 3 bases and J by 0 bases. CDR3 bases: TGTGCCAGCTCACCCAGAGACAGGGCGAGCTCTGGGGCCAACGTCCTGACTTTC. It is translated as CASSPRDRASSGANVLTF. The full variable domain, rest sourced from reference TRBV18 and TRBJ2-6, is NAGVMQNPRHLVRRRGQEARLRCSPMKGHSHVYWYRQLPEEGLKFMVYLQKENIIDESGMPKERFSAEFPKEGPSILRIQQVVRGDSAAYFCASSPRDRASSGANVLTFGAGSRLTVL.

This clonotype was found a few times. The rearrangement uses TRBV12-3 or TRBV12-4 and TRBJ2-1; D is ambiguous. The CDR3 contains 14 residues. Trimming took 3 bases from V and 9 from J, leaving 15 bases between them. This chain's CDR3 is CASSLLWGLAEQFF. DNA for the CDR3: TGTGCCAGCAGTTTGTTATGGGGTCTGGCTGAGCAGTTCTTC.

This clonotype was counted between two and nine times. The chain links TRBV6-1 to TRBJ1-2; weak D call: TRBD1 (5 bases). CDR3 length equals 16 residues. Germline CDR1 and CDR2: MNHNS and SASEGT. Between the trimmed V and J ends, which lost 4 bases and 2 bases, there was a span of 17 bases. The CDR3 DNA is TGTGCCAGCAGTGCGTACTGGGCCCAGGGCAACTATGGCTACACCTTC. Protein: CASSAYWAQGNYGYTF.

This sequence joins TRBV24-1 and TRBJ2-1; TRBD2 is a possible D gene (5 bases). The CDR3 length is 15 residues. The V end was cut by 4 bases, the J end by 5 bases, with 14 bases between. Germline CDR1 and CDR2: KGHDR and SFDVKD. This CDR3 is CATSDVGSGHNEQFF. The CDR3 DNA follows: TGTGCCACCAGTGACGTAGGCAGCGGCCACAATGAGCAGTTCTTC.

The chain links TRBV6-6 to TRBJ2-3, with D possibly TRBD1 on 6 matching bases. This CDR3 has 13 residues. From germline, CDR1 is MNHNY and CDR2 SVGAGI (reference sequence). CDR3 sequence reads: CGAGQRNTDTQYF. CDR3 coding DNA: TGTGGTGCCGGACAGCGAAACACAGATACGCAGTATTTT.

The chain is built from TRBV10-3 and TRBJ2-2; TRBD2 aligns across 10 bases. The J segment lost 3 bases and the V segment lost 10 bases, leaving 11 bases of the junction unmatched. The CDR3 is made up of 16 amino acids. Germline V CDR1 and CDR2: ENHRY, SYGVKD. CDR3 sequence (DNA): TGTGCCACCGCAGAGCGGGAGGGCCCTGACACCGGGGAGCTGTTTTTT. It yields the protein CATAEREGPDTGELFF.

V usage is TRBV15 and J usage is TRBJ1-1; no clear D gene. CDR3 length equals 13 residues. Per germline, CDR1 LNHNV and CDR2 YYDKDF (reference sequence). Between the trimmed V and J ends, which lost 3 bases and 3 bases, there was a span of 8 bases. The CDR3 loop is CATSRSDDTEAFF. The CDR3 DNA is TGTGCCACCAGCAGGTCTGATGACACTGAAGCTTTCTTT.

V usage is TRBV29-1 and J usage is TRBJ2-2, with no clear D. This CDR3 has 12 residues. Germline V lookup: CDR1 SQVTM, CDR2 ANQGSEA. Trimming pared 5 bases from V and 5 bases from J, leaving 9 bases between. In DNA, the CDR3 is TGCAGCGTTAGAGCAAATACCGGGGAGCTGTTTTTT. It yields the protein CSVRANTGELFF.

This clonotype was counted a few times. J is TRBJ2-7 and V is TRBV5-1; the D is unclear. The germline V gene encodes CDR1 SGHRS and CDR2 YFSETQ. The CDR3 loop spans 14 amino acids. V lost 6 bases and J 2 bases, leaving 15 bases between the germline ends. The CDR3 DNA is TGCGCCAGCAAGGTCCACTCTCTAACCTACGAGCAGTACTTC. Protein: CASKVHSLTYEQYF.

This clonotype was observed a few times. The CDR3 DNA sequence: TGTGCCAGCAGCCGAGAGGGAACTAACTATGGCTACACCTTC. This encodes CASSREGTNYGYTF. The chain combines TRBV21-1 with TRBJ1-2. TRBV21-1 is classified as a pseudogene. This CDR3 region has 14 residues.

This clonotype was seen just once. This chain connects TRBV5-4 to TRBJ2-5, with D possibly TRBD2 on 6 matching bases. The CDR3 covers 14 residues. The V end was cut by 0 bases, the J end by 4 bases, with 10 bases between. The germline V gene encodes CDR1 SGHNT and CDR2 YYREEE (reference sequence). CDR3 DNA: TGTGCCAGCAGCTTGGCACCAGCGGGAGAGACCCAGTACTTC. Amino acids: CASSLAPAGETQYF.

This chain connects TRBV24-1 to TRBJ1-1; D is unresolved. CDR3 length: 11 residues. Per the germline V gene, CDR1 is KGHDR and CDR2 is SFDVKD. Trimming stripped 5 bases from V and 7 bases from J, with 7 bases between. CDR3 DNA: TGTGCCACCAGTGTTGGCAGTGAAGCTTTCTTT. Protein product: CATSVGSEAFF.